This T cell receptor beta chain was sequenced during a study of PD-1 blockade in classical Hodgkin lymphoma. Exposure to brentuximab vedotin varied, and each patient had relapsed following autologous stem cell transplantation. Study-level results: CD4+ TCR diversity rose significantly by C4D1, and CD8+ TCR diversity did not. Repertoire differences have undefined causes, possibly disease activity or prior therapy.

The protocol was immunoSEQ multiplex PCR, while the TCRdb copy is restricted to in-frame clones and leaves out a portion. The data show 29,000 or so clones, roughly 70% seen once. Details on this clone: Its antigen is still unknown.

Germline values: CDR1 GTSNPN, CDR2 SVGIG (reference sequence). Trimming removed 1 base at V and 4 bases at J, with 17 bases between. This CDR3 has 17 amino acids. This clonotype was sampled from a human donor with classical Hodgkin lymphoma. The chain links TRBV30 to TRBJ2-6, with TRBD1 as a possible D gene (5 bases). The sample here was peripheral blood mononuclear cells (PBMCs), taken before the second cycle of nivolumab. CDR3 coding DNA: TGTGCCTGGAGTGGGCAGGGATCGTTTCTGGGGGCCAACGTCCTGACTTTC. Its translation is CAWSGQGSFLGANVLTF.